Listed here are 2 T cell receptor beta chains from one sample, sequenced in a study of T cell changes during pregnancy in multiple sclerosis (dated by TCRdb to between 2018 and 2021). The library was built by means of the immunoSEQ multiplex PCR assay. In TCRdb, the immuneACCESS table is reduced to in-frame sequences with V and J assigned. These tables do not hold every clone; where another copy was compared, an unresolved V gene accounts for under half, and the others remain unexplained. The sample data list some 71,000 clones, and roughly 91% of these were observed just once. More than 1.2% of the sample is in the top ten clones. Sequencing was performed on peripheral blood, taken in the third trimester of pregnancy. The receptors shown here come from a female donor with multiple sclerosis, enrolled in a pregnancy study.

The V and J genes are TRBV20-1 and TRBJ2-7, with TRBD1 identical over 7 bases. CDR1 and CDR2 (germline): DFQATT, SNEGSKA (reference sequence). Germline trimming cut 6 bases from V and 3 bases from J; bases unmatched to any gene: 2. The CDR3 runs 11 residues. CDR3 sequence: CSANRGYEQYF. In DNA form, the CDR3 reads TGCAGTGCAAACAGGGGCTACGAGCAGTACTTC.

The chain joins TRBV7-9 to TRBJ1-1; 7 nucleotides line up with TRBD1. The V gene end was trimmed by 5 bases and the J gene end by 3 bases; junction bases not matched to a gene: 12. This CDR3 spans 16 amino acids. The germline V gene encodes CDR1 SEHNR and CDR2 FQNEAQ (reference sequence). The CDR3 sequence is CASSPWTGSHDTEAFF. The CDR3 nucleotides read TGTGCCAGCAGCCCCTGGACAGGCTCCCATGACACTGAAGCTTTCTTT.